The clone carrying this TCR beta chain was seen more than once but under ten times. Its specificity is not known. Using a J-beta primer mix together with a sample-barcoded 5' primer, a second PCR was run for about 7 to 12 cycles. TCRdb re-analysed the 5' RACE reads in MiXCR, keeping a single row per CDR3 protein. The table has roughly 800,000 distinct CDR3 sequences, roughly 64% seen once; the top ten hold around 20%. The data were taken from a study of blood T cells in healthy people across ages. Study-level information: Template switching picked up about one barcoded beta molecule for each two T cells. General study findings and limits: The unknown donor CMV status may have confounded expanded clonotype changes.

The study drew donors from healthy Caucasian individuals in Russia aged about 6 to 95. V lost 7 bases, J lost 4 bases, and 13 bases lay in between. The CDR3 covers 13 residues. Germline V gives CDR1 MDHEN, CDR2 SYDVKM. The sample was blood. The TCR originated in a man aged 25 to 40 in good health. This chain connects TRBV28 to TRBJ1-2; no clear D gene. The CDR3 bases are TGTGCCAGCACCCTTGACTCGCTCTATGGCTACACCTTC. The encoded protein is CASTLDSLYGYTF.